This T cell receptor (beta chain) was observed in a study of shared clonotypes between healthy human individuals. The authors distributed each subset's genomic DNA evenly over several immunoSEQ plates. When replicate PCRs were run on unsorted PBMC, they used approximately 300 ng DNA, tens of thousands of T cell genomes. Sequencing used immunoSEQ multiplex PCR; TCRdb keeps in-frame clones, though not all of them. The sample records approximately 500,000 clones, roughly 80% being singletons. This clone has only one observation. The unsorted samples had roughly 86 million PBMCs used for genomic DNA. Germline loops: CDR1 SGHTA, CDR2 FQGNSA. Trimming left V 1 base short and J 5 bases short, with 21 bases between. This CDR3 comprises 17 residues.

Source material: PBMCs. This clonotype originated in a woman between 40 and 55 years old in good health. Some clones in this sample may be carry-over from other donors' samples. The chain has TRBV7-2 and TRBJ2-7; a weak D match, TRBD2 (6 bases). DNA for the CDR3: TGTGCCAGCAGCTTAGTACATGTGGGAGGAAGGGGAGACGAGCAGTACTTC. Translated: CASSLVHVGGRGDEQYF. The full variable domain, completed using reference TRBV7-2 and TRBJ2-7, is GAGVSQSPSNKVTEKGKDVELRCDPISGHTALYWYRQSLGQGLEFLIYFQGNSAPDKSGLPSDRFSAERTGGSVSTLTIQRTQQEDSAVYLCASSLVHVGGRGDEQYFGPGTRLTVT.